The clone carrying this T cell receptor beta chain appeared a single time. Its specificity is unknown. The entry originates in a study of T cell repertoires in cytomegalovirus infection. Study overall: CMV infection plus the matching HLA type was flagged by public TCR beta signatures. Study observations and caveats: It was HLA-C-restricted CMV-specific TCR beta clonotypes that dominated the response ex vivo. Cumulative public TCR beta family frequency identified carriers of CMV plus the relevant HLA.

The V gene's germline CDR1 is LGHDT and CDR2 YNNKEL (reference sequence). The CDR3 extends over 13 amino acids. V was trimmed by 5 bases and J by 5 bases, leaving 12 bases between them. TCRdb reprocessed the reads via MiXCR and lists one record per CDR3 protein. Among some 350,000 distinct CDR3 sequences listed, about a sixth were seen once. The sequence was obtained from a human donor in good health (CMV status not recorded). Some clones in this sample may be carry-over from other donors' samples. J is TRBJ2-5 and V is TRBV3-1; a possible D gene is TRBD1 (6 bases). The sample was PBMCs. The CDR3 DNA reads TGTGCCAGCAGCAATGACAGGTGGGAGACCCAGTACTTC. This translates into CASSNDRWETQYF.